Below, one T cell receptor (beta chain) is given with its context. It has no known antigen specificity. No qualities accompany the bases; no much larger clone lies one base away. Inclusive of the bounding cysteine and phenylalanine, the CDR3 is 15 residues long. Solely the CDR3 DNA is kept, with 45 bases framed from the first base. The germline V gene (reference sequence) gives CDR1 as LNHDA and CDR2 as SQIVND. V was cut back by 4 bases and J by 6 bases, leaving a gap of 16 bases between them. The cohort consisted of 670 or so healthy bone marrow donors. Cohort members were all nominally healthy when sampled, although unrecorded immune exposures were likely present. The donor tested CMV seropositive, placing the donor among the 250 to 350 seropositive members of the cohort. A peripheral blood sample was collected from each donor, and TCR beta sequencing was performed on peripheral blood mononuclear cells. The Qiagen DNeasy Blood Extraction Kit was used to extract genomic DNA from the blood cell samples.

Libraries were constructed by the immunoSEQ multiplex PCR assay. For the multiplex PCR, a mixture combining 60 forward primers for TCR Vbeta segments and 13 reverse primers for TCR Jbeta segments was used. The CDR3 region of rearranged TCR beta genes was amplified from genomic DNA with a multiplex PCR assay. The amplified TCR beta libraries were sequenced on the Illumina HiSeq System as 87-base-pair reads. The original methods were these. A later analysis counted some 74 million unique TCR beta chains across the 550 to 800 repertoires, and some 11 million of these chains were shared by at least two donors. A nearest-neighbor algorithm error-corrected the raw reads and collapsed the reads into unique sequences, merging closely related sequences to remove PCR and sequencing errors. Alignment of CDR3 sequences to IMGT reference sequences was used to assign V, D and J gene segments. Each retained sequence needed at least a six-nucleotide match to both a V gene segment and a J gene segment. A rearrangement was called productive if the CDR3 had no stop codons and remained in frame with V and J, and every other rearrangement was called non-productive. CDR3 was defined according to IMGT convention as the region running from the second conserved V-encoded cysteine to the conserved J-encoded phenylalanine. The earlier analysis of about 640 of the donors excluded any sequence lacking an unambiguous match to a single V gene segment. In an earlier analysis of some 590 of the donors, a V segment was called functional when productive rearrangements were above 56.7%, and segregating when the standard deviation between donors exceeded 5%. A statistical classification framework was built to diagnose cytomegalovirus status from the catalog of TCR beta chain sequences. In a later analysis, TCR nucleotide sequences were compared against IMGT/GENE-DB human TR gene sequences so that V and J genes could be assigned. A later analysis assigned CDR3 sequences and most-parsimonious VDJ recombination scenarios with the TCRdist pipeline. A later analysis defined each TCR beta chain by its CDR3 amino acid sequence plus V-gene family, and excluded reads lacking a unique V-gene family. A later analysis removed several hundred highly shared, low-generation-probability nucleotide sequences to deal with suspected cross-contamination and a sequencing artifact. In a later analysis, a clonal expansion index for each public chain was calculated from normalized within-repertoire ranks of inferred template counts. Generation probabilities in a later analysis came from a VDJ recombination model fitted to out-of-frame rearrangements, and those results were checked against IGoR. A later analysis scored TCR-TCR, TCR-HLA and TCR-CMV co-occurrence with hypergeometric tests, applying a repertoire-size bias correction to TCR pairs. To estimate false discovery rates, a later analysis permuted the HLA or CMV assignments 20 times. In a later analysis, co-occurring TCRs were grouped using DBSCAN, and TCRdist sequence similarity was added for clustering within HLA-allele-positive subsets. Repertoires with fewer than 30,000 or more than 120,000 public chains were left out of co-occurrence clustering, as were five repertoires with anomalous nucleotide sharing. Sourced from immuneACCESS, this table was stored by TCRdb with only in-frame sequences that have V and J called. A share of the clones is absent; for the studies checked, an unresolved V gene accounts for under half, and the remainder has no known explanation. The V and J calls and clone size come from that table; D and trimming were worked out from the DNA. The sample profile shows 95,000 to 150,000 clones; about three quarters of them were found once. In total, the top ten clones hold 2.5% to 3% of the sample.

This record comes from a study of cytomegalovirus exposure and HLA in healthy donors (dated by TCRdb to between 2016 and 2019). General notes on the study: An earlier analysis of around 600 of the donors reported 250 to 350 Gb of sequence data and around 110 million unique TCR beta sequences from about 200 million T cells. An early release that covered fewer than 750 HLA-typed donors contained about 300 gigabases of sequencing data and around 85 million unique TCR sequences. Of the 300 to 450 genotyped donors, 81% fell in the genetic ancestry cluster associated with self-reported Caucasian donors. The study was designed to test whether signatures of past pathogen exposure could be identified by cataloging public T cell receptors. The study profiled the T cell repertoires of about 640 subjects by immunosequencing and related them to cytomegalovirus serostatus. Along with the roughly 610-subject first cohort, a separate validation cohort of over a hundred different subjects was used. To predict cytomegalovirus infection status, the study combined high-throughput TCR immunosequencing, statistical association of individual TCRs with disease status, and machine learning. A later analysis re-examined previously published TCR beta repertoires from 600 to 700 donors and added high-resolution HLA genotyping to investigate patterns of TCR occurrence. Rather than using new phenotypic data, the later analysis identified candidate immune exposures from TCR beta sequences and from how often those sequences occurred across donors. An earlier analysis of some 600 of the donors applied high-throughput TCR beta sequencing to assess whether each TCR beta V gene segment acted as functional or pseudogenic. Donor age, sex, ethnicity and CMV serostatus were compiled together with the repertoire data. Genome-wide SNP genotypes for about 65% of the 666 donors were used in a later genetic analysis, which treated that subset as a discovery cohort. All discovery cohort repertoires had been generated on a single sequencing platform. Class I and class II HLA loci were covered by the typing at four-digit resolution. Typing coverage varied by locus: roughly 629-640 donors for A, B, C, DRB1 and DQB1; 522 for DQA1; nearly 610 for DPA1; approximately 470 for DPB1. Four to six DR-DQ haplotypes were handled as single units for association and clustering, since linkage in the cohort was strong. Across some 400 genotyped donors of the cohort, an average of about 240,000 unique TCR beta nucleotide sequences per donor were sequenced, and 15% to 20% of those sequences were non-productive.

Study-wide findings and limitations: In this cohort, only TCR beta chains were sequenced, and detectable features were limited by the absence of alpha or paired-chain data. Because HLA typing was unavailable for some donors at each locus, only the typed subset was used in association tests. In a later analysis, 15,000 to 20,000 TCR beta sequences were associated with specific HLA alleles at a false discovery rate of 0.05. In a later analysis, most CMV-associated TCR beta chains were found to appear HLA-restricted, with HLA associations seemingly driven largely by CMV exposure. The study listed 164 TCR beta chains as associated with cytomegalovirus. The classifier was reported to diagnose cytomegalovirus status with high specificity and sensitivity in both the original cohort and the validation cohort. A further reported finding was that TCR beta sequences accurately predicted the HLA-A and HLA-B alleles for most subjects in the first cohort. The only immune exposure information available for the cohort was CMV serostatus. Because the 87-base-pair reads could not distinguish some IMGT-functional V segments, including TRBV6-2 and TRBV6-3, those segments were excluded. The authors suggested that the approach could potentially be generalized to other disease states and immunological phenotypes. A later genetic analysis reported fewer N-insertions in productive TCRs among donors in an Asian-associated ancestry cluster than the roughly 690-donor mean. An earlier analysis of roughly 570 of the donors showed that most TCR beta V segments appeared in productive rearrangements either about 87% or about 30% of the time, which broadly matched IMGT annotations. In a later analysis, TCR association rates were found to vary across HLA loci, with the most associated TCRs seen for DRB1 alleles and the fewest for HLA-C alleles. In a later analysis, several top co-occurrence clusters were reported to appear linked to parvovirus B19, influenza, CMV and Epstein-Barr virus. Correlated functional status among segregating V segments might be attributable to linkage disequilibrium, but an unknown experimental factor could not be ruled out. Roughly 17 rarely observed V segments, including chromosome 9 orphons, were excluded from the earlier analysis of just under 600 of the donors because counts were too low. Across donors, most TCR sequences were observed very rarely, whereas some public TCRs were present in many individuals. The presence/absence analyses assumed that sequencing depth was roughly uniform across donors, and that assumption may not be true. In vitro tests confirmed that three of the cytomegalovirus-associated TCR beta chains recognize cytomegalovirus antigens. The sequencing pipeline was judged likely to have produced a cluster of highly shared sequence variants as a technical artifact. A later analysis found that HLA-associated TCR beta chains were more clonally expanded and had lower generation probabilities than equally common non-associated chains. When HLA alleles, especially DR and DQ, strongly co-occurred, TCR associations were difficult to assign to individual alleles. An association between a missense DCLRE1C variant and V-gene and J-gene trimming of TCR beta chains was found in a later genetic analysis and replicated in an independent cohort.

This clonotype originated in a woman in her forties in good health and CMV-seropositive. The rearranged segments are TRBV19 and TRBJ2-1; perhaps TRBD1 is the D gene, with 6 bases matching. The sample consisted of PBMCs. This receptor carries the CDR3 CASSTDRSLLNEQFF. The DNA sequence follows: TGTGCCAGTAGTACGGACAGAAGTTTACTCAATGAGCAGTTCTTC.